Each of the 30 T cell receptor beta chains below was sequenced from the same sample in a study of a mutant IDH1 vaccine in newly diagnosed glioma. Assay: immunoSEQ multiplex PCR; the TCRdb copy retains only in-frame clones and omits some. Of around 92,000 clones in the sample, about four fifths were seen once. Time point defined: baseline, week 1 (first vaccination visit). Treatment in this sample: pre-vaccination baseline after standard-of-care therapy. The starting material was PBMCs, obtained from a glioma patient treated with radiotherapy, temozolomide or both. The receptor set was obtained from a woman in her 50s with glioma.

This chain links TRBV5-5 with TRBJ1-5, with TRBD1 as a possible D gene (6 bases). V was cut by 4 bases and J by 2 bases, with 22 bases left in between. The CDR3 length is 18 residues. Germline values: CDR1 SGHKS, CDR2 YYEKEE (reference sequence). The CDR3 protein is CASSHPLKQGRGNQPQHF. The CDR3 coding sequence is TGTGCCAGCAGCCACCCATTGAAACAGGGTAGGGGCAATCAGCCCCAGCATTTT.

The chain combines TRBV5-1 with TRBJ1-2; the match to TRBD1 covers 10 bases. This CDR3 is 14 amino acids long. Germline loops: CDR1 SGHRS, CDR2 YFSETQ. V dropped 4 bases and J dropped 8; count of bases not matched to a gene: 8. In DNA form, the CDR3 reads TGCGCCAGCAGCCAAGGAGGGACAGGGGACGGCTACACCTTC. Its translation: CASSQGGTGDGYTF. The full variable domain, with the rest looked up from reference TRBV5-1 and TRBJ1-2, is KAGVTQTPRYLIKTRGQQVTLSCSPISGHRSVSWYQQTPGQGLQFLFEYFSETQRNKGNFPGRFSGRQFSNSRSEMNVSTLELGDSALYLCASSQGGTGDGYTFGSGTRLTVV.

The CDR3 nucleotides are TGTGCCAGCAGCTTCTACAGCAAAGAGACCCAGTACTTC. It specifies CASSFYSKETQYF. The chain employs TRBV5-4 and TRBJ2-5; D remains unclear. The germline V gene encodes CDR1 SGHNT and CDR2 YYREEE (reference sequence). The V end lost 2 bases, the J end lost 3 bases, and 8 bases lay between the germline ends. This CDR3 contains 13 residues.

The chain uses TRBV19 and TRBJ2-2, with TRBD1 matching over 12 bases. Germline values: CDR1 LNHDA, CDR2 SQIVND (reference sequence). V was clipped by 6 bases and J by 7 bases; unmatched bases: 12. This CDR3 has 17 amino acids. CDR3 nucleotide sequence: TGTGCCAGTAGCCCTTTCAGGGGACAGGGGGCGGGCGGGGAGCTGTTTTTT. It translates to CASSPFRGQGAGGELFF. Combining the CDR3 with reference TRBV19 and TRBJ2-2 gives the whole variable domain DGGITQSPKYLFRKEGQNVTLSCEQNLNHDAMYWYRQDPGQGLRLIYYSQIVNDFQKGDIAEGYSVSREKKESFPLTVTSAQKNPTAFYLCASSPFRGQGAGGELFFGEGSRLTVL.

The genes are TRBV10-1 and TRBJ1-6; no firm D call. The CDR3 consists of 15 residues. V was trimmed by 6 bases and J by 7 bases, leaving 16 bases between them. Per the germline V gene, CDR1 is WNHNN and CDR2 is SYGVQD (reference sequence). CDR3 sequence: CASRPQSSGNSPLHF. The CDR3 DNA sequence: TGCGCCAGCAGGCCTCAGAGTTCGGGCAATTCACCCCTCCACTTT.

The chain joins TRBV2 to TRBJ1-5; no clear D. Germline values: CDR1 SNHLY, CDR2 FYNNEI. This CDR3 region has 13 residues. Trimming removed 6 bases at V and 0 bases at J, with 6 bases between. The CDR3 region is CASRGYSNQPQHF. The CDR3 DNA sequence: TGTGCCAGCAGGGGGTATAGCAATCAGCCCCAGCATTTT.

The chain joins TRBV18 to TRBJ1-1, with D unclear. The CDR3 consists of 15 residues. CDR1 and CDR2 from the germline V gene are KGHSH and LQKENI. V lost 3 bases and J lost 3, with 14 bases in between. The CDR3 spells CASSPQGGLDTEAFF. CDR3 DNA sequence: TGTGCCAGCTCACCCCAAGGCGGACTAGACACTGAAGCTTTCTTT.

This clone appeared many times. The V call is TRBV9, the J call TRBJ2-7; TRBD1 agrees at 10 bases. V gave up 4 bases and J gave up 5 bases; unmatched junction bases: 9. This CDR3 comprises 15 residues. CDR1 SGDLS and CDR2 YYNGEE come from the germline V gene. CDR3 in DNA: TGTGCCAGCAGCACCATGGACAGGGGGGTGAACGAGCAGTACTTC. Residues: CASSTMDRGVNEQYF.

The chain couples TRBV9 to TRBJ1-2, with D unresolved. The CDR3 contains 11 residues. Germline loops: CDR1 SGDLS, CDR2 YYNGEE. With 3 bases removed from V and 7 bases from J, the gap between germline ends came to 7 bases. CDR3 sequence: CASSENGGYTF. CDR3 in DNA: TGTGCCAGCAGCGAGAATGGTGGCTACACCTTC.

The CDR3 region has the DNA TGTGCCAGCAGCTCCTGGGGGAACACCGGGGAGCTGTTTTTT. It yields the protein CASSSWGNTGELFF. The chain joins TRBV7-2 to TRBJ2-2; D is uncertain. The CDR3 runs 14 residues. The germline V gene has CDR1 SGHTA and CDR2 FQGNSA. Trimming shortened V by 4 bases and J by 1 base, and 7 bases separated the two germline ends.

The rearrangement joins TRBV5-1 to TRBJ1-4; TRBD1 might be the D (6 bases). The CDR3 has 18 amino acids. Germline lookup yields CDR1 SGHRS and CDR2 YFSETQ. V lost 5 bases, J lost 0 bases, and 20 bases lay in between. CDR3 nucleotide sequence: TGCGCCAGCAGGGTCGGGGGCTCCTCTAACCCAACTAATGAAAAACTGTTTTTT. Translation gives CASRVGGSSNPTNEKLFF.

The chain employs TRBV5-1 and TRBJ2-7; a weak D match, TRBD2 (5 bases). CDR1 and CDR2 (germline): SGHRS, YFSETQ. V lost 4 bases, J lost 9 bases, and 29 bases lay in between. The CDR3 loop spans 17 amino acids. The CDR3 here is CASSPQSGGLTARGQYF. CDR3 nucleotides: TGCGCCAGCAGCCCCCAGTCGGGCGGGCTCACTGCCCGGGGGCAGTACTTC.

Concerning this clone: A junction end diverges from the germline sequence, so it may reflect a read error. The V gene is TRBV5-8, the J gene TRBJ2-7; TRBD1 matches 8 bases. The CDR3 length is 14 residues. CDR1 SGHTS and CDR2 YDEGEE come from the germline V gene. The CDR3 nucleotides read TGTGCCAGCAGCTTGGAGTTTGGGACAGGTGAAAGAAACTTC. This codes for CASSLEFGTGERNF.

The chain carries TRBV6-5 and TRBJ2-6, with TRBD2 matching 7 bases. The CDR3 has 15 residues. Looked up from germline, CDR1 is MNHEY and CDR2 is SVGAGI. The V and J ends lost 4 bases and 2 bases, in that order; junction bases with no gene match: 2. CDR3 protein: CASSLGGTGANVLTF. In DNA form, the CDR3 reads TGTGCCAGCAGTTTGGGAGGGACTGGGGCCAACGTCCTGACTTTC.

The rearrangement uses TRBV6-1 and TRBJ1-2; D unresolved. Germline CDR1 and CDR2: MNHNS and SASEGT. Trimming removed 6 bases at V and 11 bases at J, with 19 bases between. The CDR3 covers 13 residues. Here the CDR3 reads CASSETERNGYTF. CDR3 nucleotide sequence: TGTGCCAGCAGCGAGACTGAACGGAACGGGTACACCTTC.

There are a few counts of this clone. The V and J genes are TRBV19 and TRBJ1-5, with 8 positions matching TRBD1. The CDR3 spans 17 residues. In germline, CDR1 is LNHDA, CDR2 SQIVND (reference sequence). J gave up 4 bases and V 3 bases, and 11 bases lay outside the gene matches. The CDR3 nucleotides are TGTGCCAGTAGTATCCCCCCCATTGACAGGGGAAATCAGCCCCAGCATTTT. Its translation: CASSIPPIDRGNQPQHF. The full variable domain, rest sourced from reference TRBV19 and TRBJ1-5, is DGGITQSPKYLFRKEGQNVTLSCEQNLNHDAMYWYRQDPGQGLRLIYYSQIVNDFQKGDIAEGYSVSREKKESFPLTVTSAQKNPTAFYLCASSIPPIDRGNQPQHFGDGTRLSIL.

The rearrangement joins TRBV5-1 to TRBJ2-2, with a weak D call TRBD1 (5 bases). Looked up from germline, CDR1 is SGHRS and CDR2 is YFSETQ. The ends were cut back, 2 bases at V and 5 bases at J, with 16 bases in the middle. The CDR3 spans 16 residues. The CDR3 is CASSLKQVDRTGELFF. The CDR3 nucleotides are TGCGCCAGCAGCTTAAAACAGGTTGATAGGACCGGGGAGCTGTTTTTT.

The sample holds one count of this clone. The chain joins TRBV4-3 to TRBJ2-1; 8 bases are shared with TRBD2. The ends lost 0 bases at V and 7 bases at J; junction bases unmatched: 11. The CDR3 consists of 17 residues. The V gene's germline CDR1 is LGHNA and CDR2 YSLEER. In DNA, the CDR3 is TGCGCCAGCAGCCAAGATCTCGCGGGGGGCGTGGGTAATGAGCAGTTCTTC. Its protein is CASSQDLAGGVGNEQFF.

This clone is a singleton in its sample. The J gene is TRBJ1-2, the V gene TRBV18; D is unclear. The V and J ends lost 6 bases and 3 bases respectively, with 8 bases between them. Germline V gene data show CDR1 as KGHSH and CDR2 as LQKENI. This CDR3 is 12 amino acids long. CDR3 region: CASSGRDYGYTF. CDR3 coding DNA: TGTGCCAGCTCCGGACGGGACTATGGCTACACCTTC.

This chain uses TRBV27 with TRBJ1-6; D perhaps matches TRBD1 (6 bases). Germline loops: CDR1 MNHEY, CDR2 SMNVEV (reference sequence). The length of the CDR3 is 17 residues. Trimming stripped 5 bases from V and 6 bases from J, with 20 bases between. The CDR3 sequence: CASSAGESTAFNSPLHF. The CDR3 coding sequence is TGTGCCAGCAGTGCAGGGGAGTCCACAGCCTTTAATTCACCCCTCCACTTT.

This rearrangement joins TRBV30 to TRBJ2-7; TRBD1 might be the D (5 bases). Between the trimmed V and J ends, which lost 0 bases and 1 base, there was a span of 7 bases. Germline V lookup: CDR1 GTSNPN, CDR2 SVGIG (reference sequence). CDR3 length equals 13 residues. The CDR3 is CAWSVGVSYEQYF. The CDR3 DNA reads TGTGCCTGGAGTGTAGGGGTGTCCTACGAGCAGTACTTC.

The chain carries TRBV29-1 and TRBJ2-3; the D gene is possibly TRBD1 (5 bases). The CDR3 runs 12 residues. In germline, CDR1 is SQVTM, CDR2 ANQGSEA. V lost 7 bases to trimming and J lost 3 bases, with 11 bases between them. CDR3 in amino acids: CSDDPGTDTQYF. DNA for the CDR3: TGCAGCGATGACCCAGGGACAGATACGCAGTATTTT.

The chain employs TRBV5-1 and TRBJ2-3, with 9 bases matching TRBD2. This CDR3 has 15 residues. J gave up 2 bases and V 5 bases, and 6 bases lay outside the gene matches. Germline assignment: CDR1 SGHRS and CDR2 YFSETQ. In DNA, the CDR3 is TGCGCCAGCAGAAAAGCGGGGGGTCCCACAGATACGCAGTATTTT. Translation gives CASRKAGGPTDTQYF.

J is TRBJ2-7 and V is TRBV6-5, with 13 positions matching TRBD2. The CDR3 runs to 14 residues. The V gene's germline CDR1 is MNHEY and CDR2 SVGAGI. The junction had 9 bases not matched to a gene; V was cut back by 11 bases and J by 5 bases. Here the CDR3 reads CASRGTSGVNEQYF. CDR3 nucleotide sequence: TGTGCCTCCCGGGGGACTAGCGGGGTCAACGAGCAGTACTTC.

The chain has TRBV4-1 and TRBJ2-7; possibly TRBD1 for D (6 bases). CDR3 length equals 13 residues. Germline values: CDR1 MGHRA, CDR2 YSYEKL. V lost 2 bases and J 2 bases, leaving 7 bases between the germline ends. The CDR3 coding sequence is TGCGCCAGCAGCCAACAGGGGCCCTACGAGCAGTACTTC. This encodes CASSQQGPYEQYF.

The CDR3, as DNA: TGTGCCAGTAGTCTTGGACAGAGCTCCTACGAGCAGTACTTC. Its translation is CASSLGQSSYEQYF. The J gene is TRBJ2-7, the V gene TRBV19, with D tentatively TRBD1 (6 bases). The V end lost 5 bases, the J end lost 0 bases, and 11 bases lay between the germline ends. This CDR3 is 14 amino acids long. In germline, CDR1 is LNHDA, CDR2 SQIVND (reference sequence).

CDR3 DNA sequence: TGTGCCAGCAGCCTGGAAAGCGGCTTAAGCACAGATACGCAGTATTTT. It specifies CASSLESGLSTDTQYF. V and J are TRBV2 and TRBJ2-3, with D possibly matching TRBD2 (5 bases). The CDR3 totals 16 residues. V shed 6 bases and J shed 0 bases, with 16 bases lying between them. Germline V gives CDR1 SNHLY, CDR2 FYNNEI.

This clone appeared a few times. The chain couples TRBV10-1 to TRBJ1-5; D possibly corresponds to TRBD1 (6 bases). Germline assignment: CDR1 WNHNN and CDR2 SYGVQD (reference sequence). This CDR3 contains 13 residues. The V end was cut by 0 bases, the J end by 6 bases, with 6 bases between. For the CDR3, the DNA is TGCGCCAGCAGTGAGTCAGGGGGTCAGCCCCAGCATTTT. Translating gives CASSESGGQPQHF.

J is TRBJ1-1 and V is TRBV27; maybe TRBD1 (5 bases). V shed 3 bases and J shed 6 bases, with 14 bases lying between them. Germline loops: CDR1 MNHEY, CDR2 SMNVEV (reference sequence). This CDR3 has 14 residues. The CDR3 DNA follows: TGTGCCAGCAGTTTCACCGGGACTTTTTCTGAAGCTTTCTTT. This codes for CASSFTGTFSEAFF.

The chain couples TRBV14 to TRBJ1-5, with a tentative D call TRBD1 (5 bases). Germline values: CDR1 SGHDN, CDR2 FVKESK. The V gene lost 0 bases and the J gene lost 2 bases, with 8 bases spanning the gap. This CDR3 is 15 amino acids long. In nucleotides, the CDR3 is TGTGCCAGCAGCCAAGACGCCAGGGGCAATCAGCCCCAGCATTTT. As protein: CASSQDARGNQPQHF.